The 15 T cell receptor beta chains listed next were all sequenced from one sample in a study of PD-1 blockade in classical Hodgkin lymphoma (dated by TCRdb to the early 2020s). Library method: the immunoSEQ multiplex PCR assay. TCRdb re-hosts the immuneACCESS table, in-frame sequences only. Its copies lack some clones; in the studies checked, an unresolved V gene accounts for under half of them, and the cause for the rest is not known. Counted in this sample were fewer than 30,000 clones; almost 85% of them appeared once. The top ten hold around 10% of the sample. The time point label, read with the paper, signifies: cycle 2 day 1 (C2D1) of nivolumab. Relapse after autologous stem cell transplantation had occurred in all trial patients, and cohorts A, B and C were distinguished by prior brentuximab vedotin exposure. The source was peripheral blood mononuclear cells (PBMCs), collected before the second cycle of nivolumab. The receptors stem from a human donor with classical Hodgkin lymphoma.

The rearrangement links TRBV30 to TRBJ1-6; D gene uncertain. The CDR3 covers 13 residues. Per germline, CDR1 GTSNPN and CDR2 SVGIG (reference sequence). Trimming took 6 bases from V and 7 from J, leaving 13 bases between them. The CDR3 loop reads CACVRAPNSPLHF. CDR3 coding DNA: TGTGCCTGTGTGAGGGCCCCCAATTCACCCCTCCACTTT.

The V and J genes are TRBV13 and TRBJ2-1; 7 bases are a match to TRBD2. Looked up from germline, CDR1 is PRHDT and CDR2 is FYEKMQ (reference sequence). The CDR3 sequence is 14 residues long. The junction had 12 bases not matched to a gene; V was cut back by 6 bases and J by 10 bases. CDR3 in DNA: TGTGCCAGCAGTACCGCCGGGGGGTCGACCGAGCAGTTCTTC. Protein: CASSTAGGSTEQFF.

This clone showed up just a few times. The V and J genes are TRBV6-1 and TRBJ2-1, with 7 bases that match TRBD1. The junction had 5 bases not matched to a gene; V was cut back by 6 bases and J by 6 bases. Germline V lookup: CDR1 MNHNS, CDR2 SASEGT. CDR3 size: 13 residues. CDR3 nucleotides: TGTGCCAGCAGCAATCACAGGGGCAATGAGCAGTTCTTC. Translation: CASSNHRGNEQFF.

The V and J genes are TRBV27 and TRBJ2-7; no clear D gene. CDR1 and CDR2 from the germline V gene are MNHEY and SMNVEV (reference sequence). V shed 2 bases and J shed 2 bases, with 13 bases lying between them. The CDR3 has 15 residues. In nucleotides, the CDR3 is TGTGCCAGCAGTTTAGTGTACAGACCACCCTACGAGCAGTACTTC. Translated, it gives CASSLVYRPPYEQYF.

V and J are TRBV5-6 and TRBJ2-5; 7 bases are a match to TRBD2. In germline, CDR1 is SGHDT, CDR2 YYEEEE. This CDR3 is 15 amino acids long. With 0 bases clipped from V and 3 bases from J, the junction kept 5 bases outside the gene matches. The DNA of the CDR3 is TGTGCCAGCAGCTTGGGGGTGGGAGGGGAAGAGACCCAGTACTTC. Its translation is CASSLGVGGEETQYF.

V and J are TRBV4-1 and TRBJ1-2, with D tentatively TRBD1 (6 bases). V lost 4 bases and J 5 bases, leaving 11 bases between the germline ends. This CDR3 has 13 residues. Germline CDR1 MGHRA, CDR2 YSYEKL. The DNA for the CDR3 is TGCGCCAGCAGCCCAAACAGGGAGTATGGCTACACCTTC. As protein: CASSPNREYGYTF.

The table lists this clone with a count of one. The CDR3 DNA follows: TGTGCCAGCAGCTTAGGTCGCATCGGTGGTCAGGGCTACACCTTC. Translation gives CASSLGRIGGQGYTF. V is TRBV7-8 and J is TRBJ1-2; D gene unclear. The CDR3 runs 15 residues. V lost 1 base to trimming and J lost 8 bases, with 17 bases between them. In germline, CDR1 is SGHVS, CDR2 FQNEAQ.

This rearrangement joins TRBV19 to TRBJ2-3; TRBD2 might be the D (6 bases). Germline V gene lookup returns CDR1 LNHDA and CDR2 SQIVND (reference sequence). V was pared by 5 bases and J by 6 bases, with 18 bases between. The CDR3 runs to 15 residues. The CDR3 sequence is CASSAGGSLADTQYF. The CDR3, as DNA: TGTGCCAGTAGTGCAGGTGGCTCACTAGCCGATACGCAGTATTTT.

This chain uses TRBV4-3 with TRBJ2-1; 8 nucleotides align to TRBD2. V dropped 2 bases and J dropped 4; count of bases not matched to a gene: 4. In germline, CDR1 is LGHNA, CDR2 YSLEER. The length of the CDR3 is 15 residues. CDR3 protein: CASSQIAGPYNEQFF. The CDR3 coding sequence is TGCGCCAGCAGCCAAATAGCGGGGCCTTACAATGAGCAGTTCTTC.

Here the CDR3 reads CASSKTYRGVTEAFF. Written as DNA, the CDR3 is TGTGCCAGCAGCAAAACCTATCGAGGGGTCACTGAAGCTTTCTTT. The chain recombines TRBV28 with TRBJ1-1; D perhaps matches TRBD1 (5 bases). V lost 6 bases and J lost 4, with 18 bases in between. This CDR3 comprises 15 residues. Germline CDR1 MDHEN, CDR2 SYDVKM. Full variable domain (rest looked up from reference TRBV28 and TRBJ1-1): DVKVTQSSRYLVKRTGEKVFLECVQDMDHENMFWYRQDPGLGLRLIYFSYDVKMKEKGDIPEGYSVSREKKERFSLILESASTNQTSMYLCASSKTYRGVTEAFFGQGTRLTVV.

This rearrangement joins TRBV9 to TRBJ2-3; a possible D gene is TRBD2 (6 bases). Per the germline V gene, CDR1 is SGDLS and CDR2 is YYNGEE. Trimming took 0 bases from V and 6 from J, leaving 8 bases between them. There are 13 residues in the CDR3. This CDR3 is CASSVGGDDTQYF. DNA of the CDR3: TGTGCCAGCAGCGTAGGGGGGGACGATACGCAGTATTTT.

The chain joins TRBV19 to TRBJ2-7; 8 bases line up with TRBD2. The germline gives CDR1 LNHDA, CDR2 SQIVND (reference sequence). The CDR3 loop spans 16 amino acids. V dropped 5 bases and J dropped 0; count of bases not matched to a gene: 9. CDR3 sequence: CASSSISGASSYEQYF. CDR3 DNA: TGTGCCAGTAGTTCAATTAGCGGGGCGAGCTCCTACGAGCAGTACTTC. Based on the CDR3 plus reference TRBV19 and TRBJ2-7, the full variable domain is DGGITQSPKYLFRKEGQNVTLSCEQNLNHDAMYWYRQDPGQGLRLIYYSQIVNDFQKGDIAEGYSVSREKKESFPLTVTSAQKNPTAFYLCASSSISGASSYEQYFGPGTRLTVT.

The V gene is TRBV5-4, the J gene TRBJ2-4; 7 bases match TRBD2. The V gene end was trimmed by 2 bases and the J gene end by 7 bases; junction bases not matched to a gene: 3. Germline loops: CDR1 SGHNT, CDR2 YYREEE (reference sequence). The CDR3 sequence is 13 residues long. The CDR3 coding sequence is TGTGCCAGCAGCTTTGGGGGGGGGAACATTCAGTACTTC. Translation gives CASSFGGGNIQYF.

This clone was detected only a few times. The chain carries TRBV10-3 and TRBJ2-2; D perhaps matches TRBD2 (6 bases). V lost 2 bases and J 1 base, leaving 11 bases between the germline ends. Germline assignment: CDR1 ENHRY and CDR2 SYGVKD. This CDR3 spans 16 amino acids. The CDR3 DNA follows: TGTGCCATCAGTGAGATAAGGCGGGGGAACACCGGGGAGCTGTTTTTT. Residues: CAISEIRRGNTGELFF.

The CDR3: CASSSLTGTAIQETQYF. CDR3 coding DNA: TGTGCCAGCAGTTCCCTTACCGGGACAGCTATCCAAGAGACCCAGTACTTC. The chain carries TRBV28 and TRBJ2-5; TRBD1 agrees at 7 bases. Germline CDR1 MDHEN, CDR2 SYDVKM. The ends lost 4 bases at V and 1 base at J; junction bases unmatched: 12. This CDR3 is built from 17 residues.